What follows are 8 T cell receptor beta chains derived from one specimen sequenced in a study of blood T cell repertoires in COVID-19. Only in-frame clones appear in the TCRdb table, and some are missing; sequencing was by immunoSEQ multiplex PCR. The repertoire holds some 500,000 clones, with 85% to 90% as singletons. Source material: peripheral blood. The receptor source for this set is a woman between 50 and 59 years old with COVID-19, enrolled during active disease.

The genes are TRBV3-1 (or the pseudogene TRBV3-2) and TRBJ2-1; D gene uncertain. V lost 4 bases and J lost 0, with 16 bases in between. The germline gives CDR1 LGHDT, CDR2 YNNKEL (reference sequence). This CDR3 is 17 amino acids long. DNA of the CDR3: TGTGCCAGCAGCCTGCCCTCCCCGGGTCTCTCCTACAATGAGCAGTTCTTC. Its protein product is CASSLPSPGLSYNEQFF.

The rearrangement uses TRBV5-1 and TRBJ1-1; perhaps TRBD1 as D (6 bases). Deletions cut 0 bases from V and 4 bases from J, with 10 bases between. CDR3 length: 14 residues. Per the germline V gene, CDR1 is SGHRS and CDR2 is YFSETQ. CDR3 residues: CASSLEGGPTEAFF. The CDR3 coding sequence is TGCGCCAGCAGCTTGGAAGGGGGACCCACTGAAGCTTTCTTT.

The chain uses TRBV7-9 and TRBJ2-1; 9 bases map to TRBD2. Looked up from germline, CDR1 is SEHNR and CDR2 is FQNEAQ (reference sequence). V was pared by 4 bases and J by 15 bases, with 16 bases of the junction left unmatched. The CDR3 spans 15 residues. This CDR3 is CASSSPVVAGAYRFF. CDR3 bases: TGTGCCAGCAGCTCCCCGGTGGTAGCGGGGGCCTACCGGTTCTTC. Complete variable domain (other parts from reference TRBV7-9 and TRBJ2-1): DTGVSQNPRHKITKRGQNVTFRCDPISEHNRLYWYRQTLGQGPEFLTYFQNEAQLEKSRLLSDRFSAERPKGSFSTLEIQRTEQGDSAMYLCASSSPVVAGAYRFFGPGTRLTVL.

The chain links TRBV5-1 to TRBJ2-7; 7 bases fit TRBD2. The ends lost 4 bases at V and 5 bases at J; junction bases unmatched: 6. The germline V gene has CDR1 SGHRS and CDR2 YFSETQ. The CDR3 loop spans 13 amino acids. This CDR3 reads CASSPGGENEQYF. CDR3 bases: TGCGCCAGCAGCCCTGGGGGGGAAAACGAGCAGTACTTC. Filled out from reference TRBV5-1 and TRBJ2-7, the complete variable domain reads KAGVTQTPRYLIKTRGQQVTLSCSPISGHRSVSWYQQTPGQGLQFLFEYFSETQRNKGNFPGRFSGRQFSNSRSEMNVSTLELGDSALYLCASSPGGENEQYFGPGTRLTVT.

The V and J genes are TRBV28 and TRBJ2-3, with D perhaps matching TRBD2 (6 bases). Looked up from germline, CDR1 is MDHEN and CDR2 is SYDVKM. The CDR3 covers 17 residues. DNA of the CDR3: TGTGCGAGTTCGGGACCCCCGGGAGATCGCGGCACAGATACGCAGTATTTT. Translated, it gives CASSGPPGDRGTDTQYF. The full variable domain, completed using reference TRBV28 and TRBJ2-3, is DVKVTQSSRYLVKRTGEKVFLECVQDMDHENMFWYRQDPGLGLRLIYFSYDVKMKEKGDIPEGYSVSREKKERFSLILESASTNQTSMYLCASSGPPGDRGTDTQYFGPGTRLTVL.

The chain carries TRBV5-1 and TRBJ1-1, with D unresolved. V shed 0 bases and J shed 0 bases, with 12 bases lying between them. CDR3 length: 16 amino acids. CDR1 is SGHRS, CDR2 YFSETQ, per germline. The DNA for the CDR3 is TGCGCCAGCAGCTTGGCCGGGGTGGGTATGAACACTGAAGCTTTCTTT. It encodes CASSLAGVGMNTEAFF.

The chain carries TRBV30 and TRBJ1-4; 8 positions match TRBD1. The CDR3 sequence is 15 residues long. CDR1 and CDR2 (germline): GTSNPN, SVGIG (reference sequence). V lost 0 bases, J lost 8 bases, and 8 bases stayed unmatched. In DNA, the CDR3 is TGTGCCTGGAGTGTAGGGCAGGGGGCGAGGGAAAAACTGTTTTTT. Amino acids: CAWSVGQGAREKLFF.

This chain uses TRBV30 with TRBJ1-1; D call uncertain. The CDR3 is 13 amino acids. V lost 8 bases and J lost 1, with 14 bases in between. The germline V gene encodes CDR1 GTSNPN and CDR2 SVGIG (reference sequence). The CDR3 loop is CARSQHRNTEAFF. In DNA form, the CDR3 reads TGTGCCCGATCCCAACACCGGAACACTGAAGCTTTCTTT.